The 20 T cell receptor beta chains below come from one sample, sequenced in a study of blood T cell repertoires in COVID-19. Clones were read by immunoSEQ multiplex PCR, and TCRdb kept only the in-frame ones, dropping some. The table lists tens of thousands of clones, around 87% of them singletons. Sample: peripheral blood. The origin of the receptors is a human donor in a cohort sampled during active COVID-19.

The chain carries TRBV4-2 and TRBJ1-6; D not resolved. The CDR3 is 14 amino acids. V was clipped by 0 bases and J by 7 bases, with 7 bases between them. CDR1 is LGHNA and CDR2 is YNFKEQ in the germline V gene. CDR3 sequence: CASSQEGANSPLHF. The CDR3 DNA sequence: TGTGCCAGCAGCCAAGAAGGAGCCAATTCACCCCTCCACTTT.

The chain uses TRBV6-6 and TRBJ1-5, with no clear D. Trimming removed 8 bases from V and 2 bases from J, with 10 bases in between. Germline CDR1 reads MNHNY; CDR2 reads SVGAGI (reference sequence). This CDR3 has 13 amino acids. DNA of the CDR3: TGTGCCAGCGGGAGGTATGGCAATCAGCCCCAGCATTTT. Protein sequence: CASGRYGNQPQHF.

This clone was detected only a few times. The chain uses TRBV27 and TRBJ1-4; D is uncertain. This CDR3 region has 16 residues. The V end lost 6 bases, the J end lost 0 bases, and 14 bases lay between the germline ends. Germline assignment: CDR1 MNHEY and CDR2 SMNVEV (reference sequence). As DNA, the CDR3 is TGTGCCAGCAGGAAGACATTAATTGCAACTAATGAAAAACTGTTTTTT. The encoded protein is CASRKTLIATNEKLFF.

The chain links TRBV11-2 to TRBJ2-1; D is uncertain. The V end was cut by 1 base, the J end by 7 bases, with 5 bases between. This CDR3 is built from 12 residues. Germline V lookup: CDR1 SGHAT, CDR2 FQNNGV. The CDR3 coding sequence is TGTGCCAGCAGCTTAGTATCGAATGAGCAGTTCTTC. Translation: CASSLVSNEQFF.

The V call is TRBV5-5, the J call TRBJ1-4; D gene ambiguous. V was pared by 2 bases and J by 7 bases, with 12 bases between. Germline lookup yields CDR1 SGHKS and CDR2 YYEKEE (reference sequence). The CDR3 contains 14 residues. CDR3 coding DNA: TGTGCCAGCAGCTTACTCCCCGGGGTTGAAAAACTGTTTTTT. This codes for CASSLLPGVEKLFF.

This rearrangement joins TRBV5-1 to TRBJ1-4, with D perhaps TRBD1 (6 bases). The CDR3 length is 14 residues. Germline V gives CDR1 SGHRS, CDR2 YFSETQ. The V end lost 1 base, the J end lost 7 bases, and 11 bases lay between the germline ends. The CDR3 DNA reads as TGCGCCAGCAGCTTGCAGGGGACGGGTGAAAAACTGTTTTTT. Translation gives CASSLQGTGEKLFF.

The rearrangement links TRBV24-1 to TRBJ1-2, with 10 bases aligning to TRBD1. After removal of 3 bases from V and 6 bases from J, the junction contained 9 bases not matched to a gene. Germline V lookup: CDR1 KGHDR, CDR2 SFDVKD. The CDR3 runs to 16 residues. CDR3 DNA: TGTGCCACCAGTGATCCCGACAGGGGGCAGAGGGATGGCTACACCTTC. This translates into CATSDPDRGQRDGYTF.

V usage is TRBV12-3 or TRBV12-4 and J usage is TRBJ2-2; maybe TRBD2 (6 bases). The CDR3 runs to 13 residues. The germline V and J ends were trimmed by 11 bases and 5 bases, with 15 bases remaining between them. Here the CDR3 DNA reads TGTGCCGGAGAGGAGGGCGGAACCGGGGAGCTGTTTTTT. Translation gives CAGEEGGTGELFF.

CDR3 loop: CATSDLPSGVSTDTQYF. CDR3 nucleotide sequence: TGTGCCACCAGTGATTTGCCGTCCGGGGTAAGCACAGATACGCAGTATTTT. The chain is built from TRBV24-1 and TRBJ2-3, with D perhaps matching TRBD2 (5 bases). Trimming pared 0 bases from V and 0 bases from J, leaving 12 bases between. Germline CDR1 and CDR2: KGHDR and SFDVKD. The CDR3 extends over 17 amino acids.

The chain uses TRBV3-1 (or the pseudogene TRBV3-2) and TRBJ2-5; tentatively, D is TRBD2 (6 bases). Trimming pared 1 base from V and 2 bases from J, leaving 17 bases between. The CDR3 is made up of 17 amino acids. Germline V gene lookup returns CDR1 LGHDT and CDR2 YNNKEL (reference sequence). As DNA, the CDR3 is TGTGCCAGCAGCCAAGGTGCCCGGCGGGGCGATCAAGAGACCCAGTACTTC. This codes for CASSQGARRGDQETQYF.

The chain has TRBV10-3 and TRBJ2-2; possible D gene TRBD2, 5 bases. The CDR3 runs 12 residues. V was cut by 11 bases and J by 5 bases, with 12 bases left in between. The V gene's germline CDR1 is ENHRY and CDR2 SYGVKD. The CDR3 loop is CAGSPGTGELFF. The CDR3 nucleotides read TGTGCCGGCAGCCCGGGGACCGGGGAGCTGTTTTTT.

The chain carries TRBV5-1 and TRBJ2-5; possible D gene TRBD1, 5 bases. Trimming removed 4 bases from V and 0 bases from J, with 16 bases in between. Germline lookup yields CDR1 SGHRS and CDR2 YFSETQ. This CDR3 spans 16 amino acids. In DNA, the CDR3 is TGCGCCAGCAGCGTGCATGGAGACAGCAACCAAGAGACCCAGTACTTC. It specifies CASSVHGDSNQETQYF.

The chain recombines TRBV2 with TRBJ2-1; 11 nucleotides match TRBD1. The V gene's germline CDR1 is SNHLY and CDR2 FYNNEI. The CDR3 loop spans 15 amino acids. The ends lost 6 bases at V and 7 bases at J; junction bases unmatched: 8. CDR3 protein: CASRVLGQGANEQFF. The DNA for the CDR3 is TGTGCCAGCAGGGTCCTCGGACAGGGGGCAAATGAGCAGTTCTTC.

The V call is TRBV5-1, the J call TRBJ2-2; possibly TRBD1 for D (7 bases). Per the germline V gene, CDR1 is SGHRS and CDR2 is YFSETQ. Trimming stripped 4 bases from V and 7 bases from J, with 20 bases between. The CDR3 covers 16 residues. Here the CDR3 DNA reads TGCGCCAGCAGCCAGGCGGGACAGATCGAATACGGGGAGCTGTTTTTT. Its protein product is CASSQAGQIEYGELFF. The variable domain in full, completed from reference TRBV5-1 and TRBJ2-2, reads KAGVTQTPRYLIKTRGQQVTLSCSPISGHRSVSWYQQTPGQGLQFLFEYFSETQRNKGNFPGRFSGRQFSNSRSEMNVSTLELGDSALYLCASSQAGQIEYGELFFGEGSRLTVL.

CDR3 residues: CASSPRPDSSSYNSPLHF. The CDR3 DNA reads TGTGCCAGCAGTCCCAGGCCGGACTCCAGCTCCTATAATTCACCCCTCCACTTT. The J gene is TRBJ1-6, the V gene TRBV6-6; no clear D gene. Germline V gene sequence: CDR1 MNHNY, CDR2 SVGAGI (reference sequence). The germline V and J ends were trimmed by 5 bases and 0 bases, with 17 bases remaining between them. The CDR3 extends over 18 amino acids.

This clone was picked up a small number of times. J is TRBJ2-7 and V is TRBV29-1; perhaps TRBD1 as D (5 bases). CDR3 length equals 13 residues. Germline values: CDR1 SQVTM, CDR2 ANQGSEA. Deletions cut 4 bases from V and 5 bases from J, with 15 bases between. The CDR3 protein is CSVGWGPRDEQYF. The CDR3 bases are TGCAGCGTTGGTTGGGGCCCCAGGGACGAGCAGTACTTC.

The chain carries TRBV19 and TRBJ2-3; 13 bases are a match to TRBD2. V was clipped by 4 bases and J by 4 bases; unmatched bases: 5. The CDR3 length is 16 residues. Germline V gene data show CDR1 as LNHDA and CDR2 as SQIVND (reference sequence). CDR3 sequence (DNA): TGTGCCAGTAGTACAAGGACTAGCGGGGGCCCAGATACGCAGTATTTT. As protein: CASSTRTSGGPDTQYF.

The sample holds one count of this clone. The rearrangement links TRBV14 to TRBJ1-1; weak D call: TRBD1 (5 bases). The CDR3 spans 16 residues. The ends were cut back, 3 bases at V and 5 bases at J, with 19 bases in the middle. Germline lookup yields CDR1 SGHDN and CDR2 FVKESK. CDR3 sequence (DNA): TGTGCCAGCAGCCAGAATAGGGGCGGGGCTGATACTGAAGCTTTCTTT. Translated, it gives CASSQNRGGADTEAFF.

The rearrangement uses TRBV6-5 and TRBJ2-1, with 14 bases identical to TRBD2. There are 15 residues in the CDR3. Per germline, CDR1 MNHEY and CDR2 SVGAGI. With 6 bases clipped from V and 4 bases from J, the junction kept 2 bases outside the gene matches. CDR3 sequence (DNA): TGTGCCAGCAGGACTAGCGGGGGGGGGTACAATGAGCAGTTCTTC. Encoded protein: CASRTSGGGYNEQFF.

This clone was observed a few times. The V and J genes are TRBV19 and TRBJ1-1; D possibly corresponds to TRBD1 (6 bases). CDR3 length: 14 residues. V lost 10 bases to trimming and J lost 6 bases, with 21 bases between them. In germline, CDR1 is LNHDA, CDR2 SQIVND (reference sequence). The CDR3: CATTRAQGSAEAFF. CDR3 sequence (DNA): TGTGCCACCACCCGGGCCCAGGGGAGCGCTGAAGCTTTCTTT.